What follows are 30 T cell receptor beta chains derived from one specimen sequenced in a study of PD-L1 blockade in urothelial cancer. Here immunoSEQ multiplex PCR was the method, and the copy in TCRdb shows in-frame clones only, minus some. The table records 75,000 to 95,000 clones, over 90% of them present only once. The specimen comprised PBMCs, sampled around atezolizumab (anti-PD-L1) treatment. The receptors originated from a man aged 60-69 years with urothelial cancer.

Concerning this clone: Other DNA variants within this sample encode the same CDR3. V usage is TRBV7-3 and J usage is TRBJ2-1; TRBD2 might be the D (6 bases). Germline CDR1 SGHTA, CDR2 FQGTGA. The V gene lost 5 bases and the J gene lost 0 bases, with 11 bases spanning the gap. The CDR3 has 15 amino acids. CDR3 loop: CASSPAGSSYNEQFF. CDR3 bases: TGTGCCAGCAGCCCGGCGGGGAGCTCCTACAATGAGCAGTTCTTC.

The genes are TRBV5-4 and TRBJ2-7, with 14 bases lining up with TRBD2. This CDR3 contains 15 residues. Germline V gene data show CDR1 as SGHNT and CDR2 as YYREEE (reference sequence). The V gene end was trimmed by 4 bases and the J gene end by 6 bases; junction bases not matched to a gene: 6. The CDR3 is CASSLGLAGESEQYF. The CDR3 DNA sequence: TGTGCCAGCAGCCTGGGACTAGCGGGGGAAAGCGAGCAGTACTTC. The whole variable domain, filled in from reference TRBV5-4 and TRBJ2-7, reads ETGVTQSPTHLIKTRGQQVTLRCSSQSGHNTVSWYQQALGQGPQFIFQYYREEENGRGNFPPRFSGLQFPNYSSELNVNALELDDSALYLCASSLGLAGESEQYFGPGTRLTVT.

The chain couples TRBV4-1 to TRBJ1-4, with 7 bases identical to TRBD1. Per the germline V gene, CDR1 is MGHRA and CDR2 is YSYEKL. The CDR3 covers 15 residues. The V and J ends lost 4 bases and 5 bases, in that order; junction bases with no gene match: 7. CDR3 sequence: CASSPSSGGNEKLFF. CDR3 DNA: TGCGCCAGCAGCCCCAGCTCAGGGGGGAATGAAAAACTGTTTTTT.

This chain connects TRBV6-1 to TRBJ2-7; D unresolved. The CDR3 has 12 amino acids. Per germline, CDR1 MNHNS and CDR2 SASEGT. V was trimmed by 2 bases and J by 1 base, leaving 3 bases between them. CDR3 protein: CASSEHSYEQYF. CDR3 bases: TGTGCCAGCAGTGAACATTCCTACGAGCAGTACTTC.

V and J are TRBV30 and TRBJ1-5, with a weak D call TRBD1 (6 bases). The ends were cut back, 2 bases at V and 3 bases at J, with 23 bases in the middle. The CDR3 is 18 amino acids. The germline V gene has CDR1 GTSNPN and CDR2 SVGIG (reference sequence). In DNA form, the CDR3 reads TGTGCCTGGAGTTCTACCATAATACAGGGAATAAACAATCAGCCCCAGCATTTT. Amino acid sequence: CAWSSTIIQGINNQPQHF.

This sequence joins TRBV19 and TRBJ1-3; D remains unclear. The V and J ends lost 5 bases and 2 bases respectively, with 4 bases between them. Germline V gene sequence: CDR1 LNHDA, CDR2 SQIVND (reference sequence). This CDR3 contains 12 residues. CDR3 DNA: TGTGCCAGTAGTTCAACTGGAAACACCATATATTTT. It specifies CASSSTGNTIYF.

The V gene is TRBV6-5, the J gene TRBJ2-5; 9 bases are a match to TRBD2. This CDR3 is 15 amino acids long. From germline, CDR1 is MNHEY and CDR2 SVGAGI. Unmatched junction bases numbered 7, after V lost 3 bases and J lost 5 bases. The CDR3 DNA reads as TGTGCCAGCAGTTATGGGCGGGGGGGCCGGGAGACCCAGTACTTC. Protein sequence: CASSYGRGGRETQYF.

V usage is TRBV1 and J usage is TRBJ2-7; no check of the table's D call, TRBD2, against the DNA was made. TRBV1 is recorded as a pseudogene. This CDR3 contains 15 residues. The CDR3 here is CTSSQDVPPHFEQYF. Here the CDR3 DNA reads TGCACCAGCAGCCAAGATGTCCCCCCCCACTTCGAGCAGTACTTC.

The CDR3 spells CASERRHGDEQYF. DNA of the CDR3: TGTGCCAGCGAAAGGAGGCATGGGGACGAGCAGTACTTC. This chain links TRBV2 with TRBJ2-7; TRBD2 is a possible D gene (5 bases). The CDR3 totals 13 residues. Germline V gene lookup returns CDR1 SNHLY and CDR2 FYNNEI. V lost 8 bases and J 5 bases, leaving 16 bases between the germline ends. Together with reference TRBV2 and TRBJ2-7, the CDR3 gives the full variable domain: EPEVTQTPSHQVTQMGQEVILRCVPISNHLYFYWYRQILGQKVEFLVSFYNNEISEKSEIFDDQFSVERPDGSNFTLKIRSTKLEDSAMYFCASERRHGDEQYFGPGTRLTVT.

V gene TRBV7-8 combines with J gene TRBJ2-7; D uncertain. The CDR3 totals 11 residues. The ends were cut back, 5 bases at V and 6 bases at J, with 8 bases in the middle. The germline V gene has CDR1 SGHVS and CDR2 FQNEAQ. The CDR3 DNA sequence: TGTGCCAGCAGCCCACCGGGCGAGCAGTACTTC. This gives the protein CASSPPGEQYF.

J is TRBJ2-7 and V is TRBV11-2; D possibly corresponds to TRBD2 (6 bases). CDR3 length: 14 amino acids. CDR1 and CDR2 (germline): SGHAT, FQNNGV. Deletions cut 3 bases from V and 5 bases from J, with 14 bases between. CDR3 amino acids: CASSFLGGLDEQYF. CDR3 DNA: TGTGCCAGCAGCTTCCTCGGGGGTCTCGACGAGCAGTACTTC.

This chain uses TRBV5-1 with TRBJ2-5, with TRBD1 matching 8 bases. V lost 4 bases and J lost 1; bases outside the gene matches: 6. The CDR3 is 15 residues long. Germline V gives CDR1 SGHRS, CDR2 YFSETQ. CDR3 nucleotide sequence: TGCGCCAGCAGCGGAGGAGACAGGGGCCAAGAGACCCAGTACTTC. This sequence encodes CASSGGDRGQETQYF.

This clone was counted a few times. V gene TRBV2 combines with J gene TRBJ2-1; 11 bases match TRBD2. V gave up 7 bases and J gave up 5 bases; unmatched junction bases: 7. CDR3 length: 15 amino acids. Germline-derived CDR1 and CDR2 are SNHLY and FYNNEI. CDR3 bases: TGTGCCAGCACCCGACTAGCGGGAAGCGACAATGAGCAGTTCTTC. Its translation: CASTRLAGSDNEQFF.

The chain links TRBV29-1 to TRBJ2-7, with 9 bases fitting TRBD1. After removal of 7 bases from V and 1 base from J, the junction contained 5 bases not matched to a gene. The CDR3 is 13 amino acids. From germline, CDR1 is SQVTM and CDR2 ANQGSEA. The CDR3 loop reads CSATGTGSYEQYF. DNA for the CDR3: TGCAGCGCAACCGGGACAGGGTCCTACGAGCAGTACTTC.

J is TRBJ2-3 and V is TRBV18; D possibly corresponds to TRBD2 (6 bases). V was clipped by 3 bases and J by 2 bases, with 15 bases between them. Per germline, CDR1 KGHSH and CDR2 LQKENI. The CDR3 length is 16 residues. CDR3 sequence: CASSPPLAGPTDTQYF. In DNA, the CDR3 is TGTGCCAGCTCACCGCCCTTGGCGGGGCCCACAGATACGCAGTATTTT. Drawing the rest from reference TRBV18 and TRBJ2-3, the complete variable domain is NAGVMQNPRHLVRRRGQEARLRCSPMKGHSHVYWYRQLPEEGLKFMVYLQKENIIDESGMPKERFSAEFPKEGPSILRIQQVVRGDSAAYFCASSPPLAGPTDTQYFGPGTRLTVL.

The rearrangement joins TRBV6-1 to TRBJ1-4, with 8 bases identical to TRBD1. The V segment lost 4 bases and the J segment 2 bases; nucleotides outside the gene matches: 6. This CDR3 has 16 residues. The germline V gene has CDR1 MNHNS and CDR2 SASEGT. CDR3 in amino acids: CASSGTGRRTNEKLFF. CDR3 DNA sequence: TGTGCCAGCAGTGGGACAGGGAGGAGGACTAATGAAAAACTGTTTTTT.

The gene calls are TRBV9 and TRBJ1-1; D perhaps matches TRBD1 (5 bases). Per germline, CDR1 SGDLS and CDR2 YYNGEE. The CDR3 loop spans 15 amino acids. V was pared by 3 bases and J by 1 base, with 13 bases between. The DNA of the CDR3 is TGTGCCAGCAGCGCCTCAGGTGGGGCGAACACTGAAGCTTTCTTT. Its protein is CASSASGGANTEAFF.

The rearrangement links TRBV7-2 to TRBJ2-7; maybe TRBD2 (5 bases). CDR3 length: 14 amino acids. Per germline, CDR1 SGHTA and CDR2 FQGNSA. With 0 bases removed from V and 4 bases from J, the gap between germline ends came to 10 bases. The CDR3 DNA reads TGTGCCAGCAGCTTAGCGGTCCTAGCTTACGAGCAGTACTTC. Amino acid sequence: CASSLAVLAYEQYF.

This chain joins TRBV30 and TRBJ2-7; TRBD2 is a possible D gene (6 bases). Trimming removed 0 bases at V and 1 base at J, with 13 bases between. The CDR3 is made up of 15 amino acids. The germline CDR1 and CDR2 sequences are GTSNPN and SVGIG (reference sequence). CDR3: CAWSVGLAGSYEQYF. CDR3 bases: TGTGCCTGGAGTGTTGGGTTGGCGGGATCCTACGAGCAGTACTTC.

The chain joins TRBV5-1 to TRBJ1-4, with no clear D. The CDR3 contains 13 residues. V lost 0 bases, J lost 8 bases, and 8 bases lay in between. Per the germline V gene, CDR1 is SGHRS and CDR2 is YFSETQ. Here the CDR3 DNA reads TGCGCCAGCAGCTTGGATCGAGGGGAAAAACTGTTTTTT. It encodes CASSLDRGEKLFF. Supplemented by reference TRBV5-1 and TRBJ1-4, the full variable domain reads KAGVTQTPRYLIKTRGQQVTLSCSPISGHRSVSWYQQTPGQGLQFLFEYFSETQRNKGNFPGRFSGRQFSNSRSEMNVSTLELGDSALYLCASSLDRGEKLFFGSGTQLSVL.

The sample holds one count of this clone. V and J are TRBV7-3 and TRBJ1-1; D possibly corresponds to TRBD1 (5 bases). CDR1 and CDR2 (germline): SGHTA, FQGTGA. The V and J ends lost 2 bases and 0 bases respectively, with 13 bases between them. CDR3 length: 16 residues. CDR3 bases: TGTGCCAGCAGCTTAGGGACTCAAGACATGAACACTGAAGCTTTCTTT. It encodes CASSLGTQDMNTEAFF.

This clone has just one count. The chain employs TRBV4-3 and TRBJ2-1, with 8 positions matching TRBD2. Germline values: CDR1 LGHNA, CDR2 YSLEER. V dropped 0 bases and J dropped 6; count of bases not matched to a gene: 19. This CDR3 has 20 amino acids. In nucleotides, the CDR3 is TGCGCCAGCAGCCAAGATGTCGGAGGGGGATGGCGGGGGGCCCGCAATGAGCAGTTCTTC. As protein: CASSQDVGGGWRGARNEQFF.

V and J are TRBV2 and TRBJ1-2; maybe TRBD1 (6 bases). CDR1 is SNHLY and CDR2 is FYNNEI in the germline V gene. Deletions cut 5 bases from V and 10 bases from J, with 11 bases between. The CDR3 sequence is 11 residues long. The CDR3 DNA follows: TGTGCCAGCAGTCAGGACAGCCTCTACACCTTC. The encoded protein is CASSQDSLYTF.

The chain recombines TRBV30 with TRBJ2-6; possible D gene TRBD2, 6 bases. V lost 4 bases and J lost 1, with 14 bases in between. Germline V CDR1 and CDR2: GTSNPN, SVGIG (reference sequence). This CDR3 has 16 residues. The CDR3 loop is CAWKGPGGSGANVLTF. CDR3 DNA sequence: TGTGCCTGGAAGGGCCCCGGGGGATCTGGGGCCAACGTCCTGACTTTC.

The V and J genes are TRBV10-3 and TRBJ1-6; possible D gene TRBD1, 6 bases. The CDR3 runs 17 residues. Trimming took off 0 bases at V and 6 bases at J, with 15 bases between the two ends. Germline-derived CDR1 and CDR2 are ENHRY and SYGVKD. The CDR3 bases are TGTGCCATCAGTGAGTCCCTAGGGGGGGCAGGTAATTCACCCCTCCACTTT. This sequence encodes CAISESLGGAGNSPLHF.

This chain connects TRBV5-1 to TRBJ1-2; D is perhaps TRBD1 (6 bases). CDR1 is SGHRS and CDR2 is YFSETQ in the germline V gene. Trimming removed 7 bases from V and 0 bases from J, with 19 bases in between. There are 16 residues in the CDR3. The CDR3 bases are TGCGCCAGCTTACCCGGGACACTACCTTCTAACTATGGCTACACCTTC. Translated: CASLPGTLPSNYGYTF. The variable domain in full, with the rest retrieved from reference TRBV5-1 and TRBJ1-2, is KAGVTQTPRYLIKTRGQQVTLSCSPISGHRSVSWYQQTPGQGLQFLFEYFSETQRNKGNFPGRFSGRQFSNSRSEMNVSTLELGDSALYLCASLPGTLPSNYGYTFGSGTRLTVV.

The rearrangement links TRBV9 to TRBJ2-3, with 7 bases lining up with TRBD2. The CDR3 is made up of 16 amino acids. Trimming took 1 base from V and 0 from J; bases not matched to a gene: 5. CDR1 is SGDLS, CDR2 YYNGEE, per germline. DNA of the CDR3: TGTGCCAGCAGCGTACCGGGAGGATCTAGCACAGATACGCAGTATTTT. It encodes CASSVPGGSSTDTQYF.

V usage is TRBV20-1 and J usage is TRBJ2-1; D ambiguous. Germline V gives CDR1 DFQATT, CDR2 SNEGSKA (reference sequence). The CDR3 runs to 11 residues. Deletions cut 2 bases from V and 7 bases from J, with 6 bases between. CDR3 DNA sequence: TGCAGTGCTAGAAACGGGAATGAGCAGTTCTTC. Translating it yields CSARNGNEQFF.

This chain connects TRBV27 to TRBJ2-7, with TRBD1 matching 10 bases. The CDR3 is made up of 14 amino acids. V was pared by 5 bases and J by 6 bases, with 7 bases of the junction left unmatched. Germline CDR1 and CDR2: MNHEY and SMNVEV (reference sequence). CDR3 coding DNA: TGTGCCAGCAGTCCAACGACAGGGGGCTTCGAGCAGTACTTC. Its translation is CASSPTTGGFEQYF.

Here the CDR3 DNA reads TGTGCCAGCAGCTTAGGGACAATGTCGGAGACCCAGTACTTC. It codes for CASSLGTMSETQYF. The chain uses TRBV7-2 and TRBJ2-5, with TRBD1 as a possible D gene (5 bases). This CDR3 comprises 14 residues. CDR1 and CDR2 (germline): SGHTA, FQGNSA. V was cut by 1 base and J by 5 bases, with 11 bases left in between.